Sequencing of this TCR beta chain was carried out in a study of T cell responses to AZD1222 COVID-19 vaccine. The study's findings and limits: Among vaccine-associated CD4 TCRs, coverage spanned spike, with dominance at 160-218 and 743-854. Donors were largely white British and mainly female; clonal diversity was possibly underestimated.

J gave up 5 bases and V 8 bases, and 3 bases lay outside the gene matches. CDR3 size: 12 residues. Germline values: CDR1 SEHNR, CDR2 FQNEAQ (reference sequence). Only in-frame clones appear in the TCRdb table, and some are missing; sequencing was by immunoSEQ multiplex PCR. The top ten clones hold more than 0.8% of a sample with 130,000 or so clones, just over 90% of them seen once. Worth noting for this clone: What it binds is unknown.

The chain has TRBV7-9 and TRBJ2-1; 7 bases align to TRBD2. Sequencing used peripheral blood, obtained on day 0 of MenACWY control vaccination. The sequence derives from an adult in good health. CDR3 region: CASGGSNNEQFF. DNA for the CDR3: TGTGCCAGCGGCGGGAGTAACAATGAGCAGTTCTTC.